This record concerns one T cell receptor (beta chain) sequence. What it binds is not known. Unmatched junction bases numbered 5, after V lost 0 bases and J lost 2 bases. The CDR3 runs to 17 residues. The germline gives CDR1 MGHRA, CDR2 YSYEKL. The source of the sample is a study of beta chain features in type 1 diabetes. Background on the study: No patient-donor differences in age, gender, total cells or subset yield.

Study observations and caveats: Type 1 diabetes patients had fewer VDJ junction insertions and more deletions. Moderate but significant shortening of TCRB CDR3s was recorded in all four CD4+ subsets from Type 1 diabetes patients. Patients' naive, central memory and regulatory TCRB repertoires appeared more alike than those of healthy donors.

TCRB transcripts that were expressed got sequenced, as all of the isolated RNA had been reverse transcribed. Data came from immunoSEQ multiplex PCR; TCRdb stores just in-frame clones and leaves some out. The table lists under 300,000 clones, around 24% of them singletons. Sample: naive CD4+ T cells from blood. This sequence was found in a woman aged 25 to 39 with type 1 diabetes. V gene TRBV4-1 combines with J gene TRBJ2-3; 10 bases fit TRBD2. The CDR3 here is CASSQDGGTSDTDTQYF. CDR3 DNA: TGCGCCAGCAGCCAAGATGGGGGGACTAGCGACACAGATACGCAGTATTTT.